Listed below are T cell receptor beta chains from one sample, sequenced in a study of T cell changes during pregnancy in multiple sclerosis. Profiled with immunoSEQ multiplex PCR; TCRdb holds only in-frame clones, not every one. This sample has about 33,000 clones, with 85% to 95% found just once. The sample consisted of PBMCs (not recorded whether the cells were cultured). All receptors come from a female donor with multiple sclerosis, enrolled in a pregnancy study. CDR3s include the opening cysteine and the closing phenylalanine or tryptophan. D genes are given only for firm matches. Part of the rows lack a size; the others show once, few, many or a class for expanded clones.

clone size: NA
D gene: TRBD1
V gene: TRBV10-2
J gene: TRBJ1-1
CDR3 DNA: TGCGCCAGCAGGGGGACAGGGACGAACACTGAAGCTTTCTTT
CDR3 protein: CASRGTGTNTEAFF

clone size: NA
D gene: NA
V gene: TRBV18
J gene: TRBJ1-2
CDR3 DNA: TGTGCCAGCTCAGGGGCTACTAACTATGGCTACACCTTC
CDR3 protein: CASSGATNYGYTF

clone size: NA
D gene: NA
V gene: TRBV4-1
J gene: TRBJ2-1
CDR3 DNA: TGCGCCAGCAGCCAAAGGAAGGAGTACAATGAGCAGTTCTTC
CDR3 protein: CASSQRKEYNEQFF

clone size: NA
D gene: NA
V gene: TRBV11-2
J gene: TRBJ2-2
CDR3 DNA: TGTGCCAGCAGCTTAGCAAAGGGAACCGGGGAGCTGTTTTTT
CDR3 protein: CASSLAKGTGELFF

clone size: once
D gene: TRBD1
V gene: TRBV9
J gene: TRBJ1-2
CDR3 DNA: TGTGCCAGCAGCGCGAACAGGGGTGGCTACACCTTC
CDR3 protein: CASSANRGGYTF

clone size: NA
D gene: NA
V gene: TRBV19
J gene: TRBJ2-1
CDR3 DNA: TGTGCCAGTAGGGACTCGACTACTGACAATGAGCAGTTCTTC
CDR3 protein: CASRDSTTDNEQFF

clone size: NA
D gene: NA
V gene: TRBV28
J gene: TRBJ2-6
CDR3 DNA: TGTGCCAGCAATCCACAGGAGTCTGGGGCCAACGTCCTGACTTTC
CDR3 protein: CASNPQESGANVLTF

clone size: NA
D gene: TRBD2
V gene: TRBV13
J gene: TRBJ2-1
CDR3 DNA: TGTGCCAGCATCATAGCGGGAGGGCAGTTTGGTGAGCAGTTCTTC
CDR3 protein: CASIIAGGQFGEQFF

clone size: NA
D gene: NA
V gene: TRBV28
J gene: TRBJ1-3
CDR3 DNA: TGTGCCAGCAGGCAGAGTTACTCTGGAAACACCATATATTTT
CDR3 protein: CASRQSYSGNTIYF

clone size: NA
D gene: NA
V gene: TRBV19
J gene: TRBJ1-1
CDR3 DNA: TGTGCCAGTAGTAGTACCCAGAACACTGAAGCTTTCTTT
CDR3 protein: CASSSTQNTEAFF